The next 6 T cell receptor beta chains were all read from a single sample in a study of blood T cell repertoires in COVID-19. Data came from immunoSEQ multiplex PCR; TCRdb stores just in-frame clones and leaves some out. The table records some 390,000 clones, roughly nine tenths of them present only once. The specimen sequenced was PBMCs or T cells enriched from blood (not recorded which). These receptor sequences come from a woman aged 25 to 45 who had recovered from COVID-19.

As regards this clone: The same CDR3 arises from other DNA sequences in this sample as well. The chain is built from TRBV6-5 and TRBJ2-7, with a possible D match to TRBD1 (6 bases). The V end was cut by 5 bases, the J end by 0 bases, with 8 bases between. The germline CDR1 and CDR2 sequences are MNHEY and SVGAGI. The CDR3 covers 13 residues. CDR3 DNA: TGTGCCAGCAGTAGGGACACCTCCTACGAGCAGTACTTC. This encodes CASSRDTSYEQYF.

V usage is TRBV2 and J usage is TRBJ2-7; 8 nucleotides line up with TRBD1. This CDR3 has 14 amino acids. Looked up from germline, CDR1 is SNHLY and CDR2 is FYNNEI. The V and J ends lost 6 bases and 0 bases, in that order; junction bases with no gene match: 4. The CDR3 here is CASRNDRGSYEQYF. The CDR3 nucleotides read TGTGCCAGCAGAAATGACAGGGGCTCCTACGAGCAGTACTTC.

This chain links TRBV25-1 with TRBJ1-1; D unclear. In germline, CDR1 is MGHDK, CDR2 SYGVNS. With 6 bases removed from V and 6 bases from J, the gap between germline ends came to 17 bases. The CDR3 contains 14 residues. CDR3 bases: TGTGCCAGCAGCGTTAGCGGGCAAAAGGCTGAAGCTTTCTTT. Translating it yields CASSVSGQKAEAFF.

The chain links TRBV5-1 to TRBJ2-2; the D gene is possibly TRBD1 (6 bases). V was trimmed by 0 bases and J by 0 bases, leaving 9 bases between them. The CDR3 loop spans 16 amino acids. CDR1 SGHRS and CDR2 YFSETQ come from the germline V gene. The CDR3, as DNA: TGCGCCAGCAGCTTGGCCTGGACAGCGAACACCGGGGAGCTGTTTTTT. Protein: CASSLAWTANTGELFF.

The CDR3 nucleotides read TGTGCCAGTAGTATACCACGGGACAAAAGCCTGGGCTACACCTTC. This translates into CASSIPRDKSLGYTF. The genes are TRBV19 and TRBJ1-2; D might be TRBD1 (6 bases). The CDR3 runs to 15 residues. Germline assignment: CDR1 LNHDA and CDR2 SQIVND (reference sequence). V was trimmed by 2 bases and J by 8 bases, leaving 18 bases between them.

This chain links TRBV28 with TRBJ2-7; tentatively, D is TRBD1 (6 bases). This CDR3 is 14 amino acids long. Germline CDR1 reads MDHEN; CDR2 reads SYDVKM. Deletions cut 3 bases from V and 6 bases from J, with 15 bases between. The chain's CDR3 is CASSFSQGSGEQYF. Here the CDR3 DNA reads TGTGCCAGCAGTTTTTCACAGGGTTCGGGCGAGCAGTACTTC. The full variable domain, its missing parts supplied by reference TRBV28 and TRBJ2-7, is DVKVTQSSRYLVKRTGEKVFLECVQDMDHENMFWYRQDPGLGLRLIYFSYDVKMKEKGDIPEGYSVSREKKERFSLILESASTNQTSMYLCASSFSQGSGEQYFGPGTRLTVT.